These 5 T cell receptor beta chains came from one sample sequenced in a study of blood T cell repertoires in COVID-19. TCRdb's copy holds only in-frame clones and misses some; the assay was immunoSEQ multiplex PCR. The sample includes just over 75,000 clones, roughly 84% seen only once; the top ten take roughly 3.5%. The sample taken for sequencing was peripheral blood. These receptors all stem from a man in his fifties or sixties with acute or convalescent COVID-19.

This clone was seen just once. CDR3 bases: TGTGCCAGCTCAAGGACTACACAAGAGACCCAGTACTTC. As protein: CASSRTTQETQYF. The chain couples TRBV18 to TRBJ2-5, with D perhaps matching TRBD2 (6 bases). Deletions cut 5 bases from V and 2 bases from J, with 9 bases between. The CDR3 has 13 amino acids. The germline CDR1 and CDR2 sequences are KGHSH and LQKENI.

The chain carries TRBV23-1 and TRBJ1-1, with 11 bases matching TRBD1. TRBV23-1 is classed as an ORF, of uncertain function. The CDR3 is made up of 14 amino acids. With V trimmed by 2 bases and J by 5 bases, 1 base remained unmatched. The CDR3 is CASSQGQGATEAFF. The CDR3 coding sequence is TGCGCCAGCAGTCAAGGACAGGGGGCAACTGAAGCTTTCTTT.

V gene TRBV6-5 combines with J gene TRBJ2-1; perhaps TRBD1 as D (6 bases). The germline V gene encodes CDR1 MNHEY and CDR2 SVGAGI. V shed 5 bases and J shed 6 bases, with 17 bases lying between them. CDR3 size: 15 residues. The CDR3 is CASSPRGRGSNEQFF. The CDR3 region has the DNA TGTGCCAGCAGTCCCCGCGGCAGGGGTAGCAATGAGCAGTTCTTC.

As DNA, the CDR3 is TGTGCCAGCAGTGATTCCAGTCAGACCCAGTACTTC. Its translation is CASSDSSQTQYF. The chain uses TRBV6-1 and TRBJ2-5; D gene ambiguous. V lost 3 bases to trimming and J lost 6 bases, with 8 bases between them. Germline lookup yields CDR1 MNHNS and CDR2 SASEGT. CDR3 length: 12 residues.

The V and J genes are TRBV11-2 and TRBJ2-3; TRBD1 matches at 8 bases. V lost 5 bases and J lost 1; bases outside the gene matches: 5. The CDR3 totals 15 residues. The germline V gene has CDR1 SGHAT and CDR2 FQNNGV. CDR3 protein: CASSLDRAGTDTQYF. CDR3 sequence (DNA): TGTGCCAGCAGCCTGGACAGGGCGGGCACAGATACGCAGTATTTT.